A selection of T cell receptor beta chains follows, all from one sample in a study of beta chain features in type 1 diabetes. The protocol was immunoSEQ multiplex PCR, while the TCRdb copy is restricted to in-frame clones and leaves out a portion. The table lists about 710,000 clones, over 12% of them singletons, with approximately 0.042% in the top ten. Sequencing was carried out using naive CD4+ T cells from blood. Receptors were obtained from a man aged 18 to 30 with type 1 diabetes. The CDR3 runs from the conserved cysteine through the conserved F or W. The D gene is left open where the match is weak. Clone size, where shown, is once, few, many, or a class for clones that have expanded.

>NA|TRBJ1-4|TRBD1|TRBV29-1
CSAGPGTGSEKLFF
TGCAGCGCCGGACCCGGGACAGGGAGTGAAAAACTGTTTTTT
>few|TRBJ2-5|NA|TRBV5-4
CASSLEWEETQYF
TGTGCCAGCAGCTTGGAGTGGGAAGAGACCCAGTACTTC
>NA|TRBJ2-1|NA|TRBV18
CASSPSEEFRTKEFF
TGTGCCAGCTCACCATCCGAGGAATTTAGGACTAAGGAGTTCTTC
>NA|TRBJ2-3|TRBD2|TRBV7-7
CASSRAGGMDTQYF
TGTGCTAGCAGCCGAGCGGGAGGGATGGACACGCAGTATTTT
>NA|TRBJ2-1|TRBD1|TRBV7-9
CASSFGQGIDEQFF
TGTGCCAGCAGCTTCGGACAGGGGATAGATGAGCAGTTCTTC
>few|TRBJ2-5|NA|TRBV10-3
CAISESTGAAPGDQYF
TGTGCCATCAGTGAGTCTACAGGGGCCGCTCCGGGGGACCAGTACTTC
>NA|TRBJ1-2|TRBD1|TRBV4-2
CASSQEGTAVYGYTF
TGTGCCAGCAGCCAAGAGGGGACAGCGGTCTATGGCTACACCTTC
>NA|TRBJ2-6|NA|TRBV14
CASSQRGGSGANVLTF
TGTGCCAGCAGCCAAAGAGGAGGCTCTGGGGCCAACGTCCTGACTTTC
>NA|TRBJ1-6|NA|TRBV2
CASSGGPNSPLHF
TGTGCCAGCAGTGGTGGGCCTAATTCACCCCTCCACTTT
>few|TRBJ2-5|NA|TRBV19
CASSTQGSGETQYF
TGTGCCAGTAGTACACAGGGTTCCGGAGAGACCCAGTACTTC
>NA|TRBJ1-2|TRBD1|TRBV7-9
CASSFRTGEIYGYTF
TGTGCCAGCAGCTTTAGGACAGGGGAAATTTATGGCTACACCTTC
>NA|TRBJ2-5|NA|TRBV4-3
CASSQGAGGSETQYF
TGCGCCAGCAGCCAGGGGGCTGGGGGGTCGGAGACCCAGTACTTC
>NA|TRBJ2-2|NA|TRBV4-3
CASSQDPHSNTGELFF
TGCGCCAGCAGCCAAGATCCCCATAGTAACACCGGGGAGCTGTTTTTT
>NA|TRBJ2-5|NA|TRBV30
CAWSVQKTQYF
TGTGCCTGGAGTGTCCAGAAGACCCAGTACTTC
>few|TRBJ2-3|TRBD2|TRBV27
CASGRPGGDTQYF
TGTGCCAGCGGCCGCCCGGGGGGGGATACGCAGTATTTT
>few|TRBJ1-3|NA|TRBV30
CAWATGNTIYF
TGTGCCTGGGCAACTGGAAACACCATATATTTT
>few|TRBJ2-1|TRBD1|TRBV6-4
CASSPQGVNEQFF
TGTGCCAGCAGCCCACAGGGGGTCAATGAGCAGTTCTTC
>NA|TRBJ2-3|TRBD1|TRBV7-8
CASSQQTRGRADTQYF
TGTGCCAGCAGCCAACAAACCAGGGGGCGGGCAGATACGCAGTATTTT
>NA|TRBJ1-2|NA|TRBV6-1
CASSEGTPSYYGYTF
TGTGCCAGCAGTGAGGGAACCCCCTCCTACTATGGCTACACCTTC
>NA|TRBJ2-1|NA|TRBV7-2
CASSLVGRTYNEQFF
TGTGCCAGCAGCTTAGTCGGGCGGACCTACAATGAGCAGTTCTTC
>few|TRBJ1-5|NA|TRBV2
CASSEAGNDAQPQHF
TGTGCCAGCAGTGAAGCGGGGAACGACGCTCAGCCCCAGCATTTT
>NA|TRBJ2-5|NA|TRBV5-1
CASSFSGTQETQYF
TGCGCCAGCAGCTTTTCCGGGACCCAAGAGACCCAGTACTTC
>NA|TRBJ1-4|NA|TRBV7-2
CASSLVGSLGEKLFF
TGTGCCAGCAGCTTAGTAGGGTCCCTGGGGGAAAAACTGTTTTTT
>few|TRBJ2-2|NA|TRBV4-3
CASSQETAGELFF
TGCGCCAGCAGCCAGGAGACAGCAGGGGAGCTGTTTTTT
>few|TRBJ1-6|NA|TRBV6-5
CASSYSGGANSPLHF
TGTGCCAGCAGTTACTCAGGGGGGGCTAATTCACCCCTCCACTTT
>NA|TRBJ2-1|NA|TRBV14
CASSQVGTGWQFF
TGTGCCAGCAGCCAAGTTGGAACGGGATGGCAGTTCTTC
>NA|TRBJ2-3|NA|TRBV28
CASSLAEAATDTQYF
TGTGCCAGCAGTTTAGCGGAAGCCGCCACAGATACGCAGTATTTT
>few|TRBJ2-3|TRBD2|TRBV9
CASSTRTSGRTDTQYF
TGTGCCAGCAGCACCCGGACTAGCGGGAGAACAGATACGCAGTATTTT
>few|TRBJ2-5|NA|TRBV7-6
CASSLGDQETQYF
TGTGCCAGCAGCTTAGGGGACCAAGAGACCCAGTACTTC
>NA|TRBJ2-1|TRBD1|TRBV10-3
CAISEIRGLSSYNEQFF
TGTGCCATCAGTGAGATCAGGGGGCTGAGCTCCTACAATGAGCAGTTCTTC
>NA|TRBJ1-6|NA|TRBV28
CASIPDSGNSPLHF
TGTGCCAGCATTCCGGACAGTGGAAATTCACCCCTCCACTTT
>few|TRBJ2-2|TRBD2|TRBV7-2
CASTNGGSHTGELFF
TGTGCCAGCACCAACGGGGGGTCCCACACCGGGGAGCTGTTTTTT
>few|TRBJ2-1|NA|TRBV5-1
CASSLLRASYNEQFF
TGCGCCAGCAGCTTGTTGCGGGCCTCCTACAATGAGCAGTTCTTC
>once|TRBJ2-5|TRBD2|TRBV28
CASSFGGNRETQYF
TGTGCCAGCAGTTTCGGGGGGAACAGAGAGACCCAGTACTTC
>NA|TRBJ1-1|NA|TRBV15
CATSRDFVGYSEAFF
TGTGCCACCAGCAGAGATTTTGTGGGGTATAGTGAAGCTTTCTTT
>few|TRBJ2-3|NA|TRBV25-1
CASSEGLYSTDTQYF
TGTGCCAGCAGTGAAGGACTGTATAGCACAGATACGCAGTATTTT
>NA|TRBJ2-1|TRBD2|TRBV7-2
CASSPGLAAAYNEQFF
TGTGCCAGCAGCCCCGGACTAGCGGCGGCCTACAATGAGCAGTTCTTC
>few|TRBJ2-7|TRBD1|TRBV7-2
CASIKDRGAYEQYF
TGTGCCAGCATTAAGGACAGGGGCGCCTACGAGCAGTACTTC
>NA|TRBJ2-1|TRBD1|TRBV13
CASSPTGMSNEQFF
TGTGCCAGCAGCCCGACAGGGATGAGCAATGAGCAGTTCTTC
>NA|TRBJ1-5|TRBD1|TRBV30
CAWSRQGSNQPQHF
TGTGCCTGGAGTCGACAGGGTAGCAATCAGCCCCAGCATTTT
>NA|TRBJ2-7|TRBD2|TRBV7-6
CASSLEGSGRYDEQYF
TGTGCCAGCAGCTTAGAGGGCAGCGGGAGATACGACGAGCAGTACTTC
>NA|TRBJ2-7|TRBD1|TRBV5-1
CASSLATGQAYEQYF
TGCGCCAGCAGCTTGGCAACGGGACAGGCCTACGAGCAGTACTTC
>NA|TRBJ2-2|NA|TRBV5-1
CASSWATNTGELFF
TGCGCCAGCAGCTGGGCGACGAACACCGGGGAGCTGTTTTTT
>few|TRBJ2-5|TRBD1|TRBV5-1
CASSLSGTGEETQYF
TGCGCCAGCAGTTTGTCCGGGACAGGGGAAGAGACCCAGTACTTC